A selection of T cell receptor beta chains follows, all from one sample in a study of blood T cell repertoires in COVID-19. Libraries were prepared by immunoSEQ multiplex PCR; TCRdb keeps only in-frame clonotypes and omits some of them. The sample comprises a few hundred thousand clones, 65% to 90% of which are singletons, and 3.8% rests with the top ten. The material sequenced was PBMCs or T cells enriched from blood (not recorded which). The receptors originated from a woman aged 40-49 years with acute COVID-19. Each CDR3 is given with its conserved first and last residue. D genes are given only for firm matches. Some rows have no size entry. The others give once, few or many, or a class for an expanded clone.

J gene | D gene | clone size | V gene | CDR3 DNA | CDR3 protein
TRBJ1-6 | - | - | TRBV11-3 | TGTGCCAGCAGCTCCCGGGATCTTGGCTCACCCCTCCACTTT | CASSSRDLGSPLHF
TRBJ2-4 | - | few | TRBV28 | TGTGCCAGCAGGGACGGGGAATCCGCCAAAAACATTCAGTACTTC | CASRDGESAKNIQYF
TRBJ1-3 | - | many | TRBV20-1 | TGCAGTGCTAGTAGTTCGAGTGGCGGTCTAGTCGGTCCCGAAAACACCATATATTTT | CSASSSSGGLVGPENTIYF
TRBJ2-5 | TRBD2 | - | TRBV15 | TGTGCCACCAGCAGTGAGCGACTAGCGGGGGGACAAGAGACCCAGTACTTC | CATSSERLAGGQETQYF
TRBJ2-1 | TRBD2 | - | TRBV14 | TGTGCCAGCGGGCCCGGGACTAGCGCCTACAATGAGCAGTTCTTC | CASGPGTSAYNEQFF
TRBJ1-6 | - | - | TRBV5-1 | TGCGCCAGCAGCTCCCGGGGCGGGGGTCAGCTTCTGACACCCCTCCACTTT | CASSSRGGGQLLTPLHF
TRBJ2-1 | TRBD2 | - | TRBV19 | TGTGCCAGTACTCACCCCGCGGGAGCGGGAGGGCAAAGTGAGCAGTTCTTC | CASTHPAGAGGQSEQFF
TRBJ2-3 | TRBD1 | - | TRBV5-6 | TGTGCCAGCAGCTTGGGGATCAGGGGGATAGGCACAGATACGCAGTATTTT | CASSLGIRGIGTDTQYF
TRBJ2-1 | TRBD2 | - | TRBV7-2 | TGTGCCAGCAGCTTAGTTGCGGGAGGGGATCACAATGAGCAGTTCTTC | CASSLVAGGDHNEQFF
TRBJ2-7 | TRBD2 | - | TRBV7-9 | TGTGCCAGCAGCTCGGGACTAGCGGGAGGTGAGCAGTACTTC | CASSSGLAGGEQYF
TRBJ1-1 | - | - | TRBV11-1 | TGTGCCAGCAGCTTAGGAACGGGGAACACTGAAGCTTTCTTT | CASSLGTGNTEAFF
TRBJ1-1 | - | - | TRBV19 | TGTGCCAGTACCAGGGAGGATGAAGCTTTCTTT | CASTREDEAFF
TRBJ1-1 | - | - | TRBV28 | TGTGCCAGCAGAGGGGTCATTGAAGCTTTCTTT | CASRGVIEAFF
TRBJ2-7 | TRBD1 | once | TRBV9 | TGTGCCAGCAGCGGGGGGATGGGGACAGGGGACGAGCAGTACTTC | CASSGGMGTGDEQYF
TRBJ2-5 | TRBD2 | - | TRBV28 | TGTGCCAGCAGCAAAACTAGCGGGAGGGCACTACAGACCCAGTACTTC | CASSKTSGRALQTQYF
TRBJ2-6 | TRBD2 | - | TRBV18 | TGTGCCAGCTCACCACTCACTAGCGGTCGCTCTGGGGCCAACGTCCTGACTTTC | CASSPLTSGRSGANVLTF
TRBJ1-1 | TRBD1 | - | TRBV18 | TGTGCCAGCTCACCAGGGACAGGGGTCACTGAAGCTTTCTTT | CASSPGTGVTEAFF
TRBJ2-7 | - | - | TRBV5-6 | TGTGCCAGCAGCTTACCGGGACTTCTCTCCTACGAGCAGTACTTC | CASSLPGLLSYEQYF
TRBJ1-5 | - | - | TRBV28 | TGTGCCACCAACCAGGGTGTCGAGCCCCAGCATTTT | CATNQGVEPQHF